The rows below give T cell receptor beta chains drawn from one sample of a study of radiotherapy plus CTLA-4 blockade in lung cancer. The data were produced by immunoSEQ multiplex PCR, yet TCRdb's version contains in-frame clones alone and is incomplete. The data hold about 110,000 clones, with about 83% observed a single time. Material: peripheral blood, obtained from a patient treated with radiotherapy plus ipilimumab. Receptors were obtained from a human donor with non-small cell lung cancer that progressed on radiotherapy plus ipilimumab. Some clones in this sample may be carry-over from other donors' samples. Each CDR3 is given with its conserved first and last residue. The D gene is left open where the match is weak. A row's size may be missing; if present it is once, few, many or a size class.

v_call: TRBV13; d_call: .; clone_size: .; j_call: TRBJ1-1; cdr3_aa: CASSFDREAFF; cdr3_nt: TGTGCCAGCAGCTTCGATAGGGAAGCTTTCTTT
v_call: TRBV6-1; d_call: TRBD2; clone_size: few; j_call: TRBJ2-6; cdr3_aa: CASSDVAGGSGANVLTF; cdr3_nt: TGTGCCAGCAGTGACGTAGCGGGGGGCTCTGGGGCCAACGTCCTGACTTTC
v_call: TRBV27; d_call: TRBD1; clone_size: once; j_call: TRBJ1-6; cdr3_aa: CASTSDRGNSPLHF; cdr3_nt: TGTGCCAGCACCTCGGACAGGGGGAATTCACCCCTCCACTTT
v_call: TRBV6-1; d_call: TRBD1; clone_size: once; j_call: TRBJ2-1; cdr3_aa: CARSMGQGTYNEQFF; cdr3_nt: TGTGCCAGATCGATGGGACAGGGGACCTACAATGAGCAGTTCTTC
v_call: TRBV18; d_call: TRBD2; clone_size: once; j_call: TRBJ2-1; cdr3_aa: CASSPRTSGGSTMREQFF; cdr3_nt: TGTGCCAGCTCACCCCGGACTAGCGGGGGTTCTACAATGAGAGAGCAGTTCTTC
v_call: TRBV9; d_call: .; clone_size: once; j_call: TRBJ1-1; cdr3_aa: CASTIPGANTEAFF; cdr3_nt: TGTGCCAGCACAATACCGGGGGCGAACACTGAAGCTTTCTTT
v_call: TRBV5-1; d_call: TRBD1; clone_size: .; j_call: TRBJ2-1; cdr3_aa: CASSLRDRGEQFF; cdr3_nt: TGCGCCAGCAGCCTCCGGGACAGGGGTGAGCAGTTCTTC
v_call: TRBV6-4; d_call: .; clone_size: .; j_call: TRBJ1-3; cdr3_aa: CASDQGQPGDSGNTIYF; cdr3_nt: TGTGCCAGCGATCAAGGACAGCCTGGAGACTCTGGAAACACCATATATTTT
v_call: TRBV19; d_call: .; clone_size: once; j_call: TRBJ1-2; cdr3_aa: CAWGGPRPGYTF; cdr3_nt: TGTGCCTGGGGTGGGCCCCGGCCTGGCTACACCTTC
v_call: TRBV5-1; d_call: TRBD1; clone_size: .; j_call: TRBJ1-4; cdr3_aa: CASSLQGQGEKLFF; cdr3_nt: TGCGCCAGCAGCCTACAAGGACAGGGTGAAAAACTGTTTTTT
v_call: TRBV6-5; d_call: TRBD1; clone_size: .; j_call: TRBJ2-1; cdr3_aa: CASRDRDYNEQFF; cdr3_nt: TGTGCCAGCAGGGACAGGGACTACAATGAGCAGTTCTTC
v_call: TRBV7-2; d_call: TRBD2; clone_size: few; j_call: TRBJ2-3; cdr3_aa: CASSLKPGTSGRTDTQYF; cdr3_nt: TGTGCCAGCAGCTTAAAACCAGGGACTAGTGGACGCACAGATACGCAGTATTTT
v_call: TRBV28; d_call: TRBD1; clone_size: .; j_call: TRBJ1-5; cdr3_aa: CASSLHRQGGNQPQHF; cdr3_nt: TGTGCCAGCAGCTTACACCGACAGGGTGGCAATCAGCCCCAGCATTTT
v_call: TRBV27; d_call: .; clone_size: .; j_call: TRBJ2-1; cdr3_aa: CASSLSRGTNEQFF; cdr3_nt: TGTGCCAGCAGTTTATCACGGGGGACCAATGAGCAGTTCTTC
v_call: TRBV7-2; d_call: TRBD1; clone_size: once; j_call: TRBJ1-5; cdr3_aa: CASSLQGDQPQHF; cdr3_nt: TGTGCCAGCAGCTTACAGGGGGATCAGCCCCAGCATTTT
v_call: TRBV5-6; d_call: TRBD1; clone_size: .; j_call: TRBJ1-6; cdr3_aa: CASSWGQGNSPLHF; cdr3_nt: TGTGCCAGCAGCTGGGGACAGGGGAATTCACCCCTCCACTTT
v_call: TRBV10-3; d_call: .; clone_size: .; j_call: TRBJ2-1; cdr3_aa: CAILPGGAAYNEQFF; cdr3_nt: TGTGCCATCTTACCTGGGGGGGCAGCCTACAATGAGCAGTTCTTC
v_call: TRBV12-5; d_call: .; clone_size: .; j_call: TRBJ1-1; cdr3_aa: CASGLVRGEDNTEAFF; cdr3_nt: TGTGCTAGTGGTTTGGTACGAGGGGAGGATAACACTGAAGCTTTCTTT
v_call: TRBV11-2; d_call: .; clone_size: .; j_call: TRBJ2-5; cdr3_aa: CASSLDGITEETQYF; cdr3_nt: TGTGCCAGCAGCTTAGATGGAATAACCGAAGAGACCCAGTACTTC
v_call: TRBV30; d_call: TRBD1; clone_size: .; j_call: TRBJ1-2; cdr3_aa: CACLPRVGQGELYGYTF; cdr3_nt: TGTGCCTGTTTGCCTCGGGTGGGACAGGGGGAACTCTATGGCTACACCTTC
v_call: TRBV7-7; d_call: .; clone_size: .; j_call: TRBJ2-2; cdr3_aa: CASSLMTGGTGELFF; cdr3_nt: TGTGCTAGCAGCCTAATGACAGGAGGCACCGGGGAGCTGTTTTTT
v_call: TRBV6-1; d_call: .; clone_size: .; j_call: TRBJ1-2; cdr3_aa: CASSEGGFNYGYTF; cdr3_nt: TGTGCCAGCAGTGAAGGGGGTTTTAACTATGGCTACACCTTC
v_call: TRBV9; d_call: TRBD2; clone_size: .; j_call: TRBJ2-3; cdr3_aa: CASSVGSGSTDTQYF; cdr3_nt: TGTGCCAGCAGCGTAGGTAGCGGGAGCACAGATACGCAGTATTTT
v_call: TRBV2; d_call: .; clone_size: .; j_call: TRBJ2-1; cdr3_aa: CASSEEGDINNEQFF; cdr3_nt: TGTGCCAGCAGTGAAGAAGGGGACATCAACAATGAGCAGTTCTTC
v_call: TRBV9; d_call: .; clone_size: .; j_call: TRBJ2-7; cdr3_aa: CASSDLRGREQYF; cdr3_nt: TGTGCCAGCAGCGACCTGCGGGGGCGGGAGCAGTACTTC
v_call: TRBV2; d_call: .; clone_size: .; j_call: TRBJ2-7; cdr3_aa: CASSDDRVTYEQYF; cdr3_nt: TGTGCCAGCAGTGATGATAGGGTTACCTACGAGCAGTACTTC